This passage covers 9 T cell receptor beta chains from one sample sequenced in a study of blood T cell repertoires in COVID-19. Clones were read by immunoSEQ multiplex PCR, and TCRdb kept only the in-frame ones, dropping some. The table shows hundreds of thousands of clones, with 89% occurring only once. The sequenced sample consisted of peripheral blood. The receptors derive from a man between 60 and 75 years old who had recovered from COVID-19.

The genes are TRBV5-6 and TRBJ2-2; 9 positions agree with TRBD1. The CDR3 runs to 17 residues. Germline CDR1 is SGHDT and CDR2 is YYEEEE. V shed 4 bases, J shed 6 bases, and the junction held 13 bases outside the gene matches. The CDR3 here is CASSPTVQGAYPGELFF. For the CDR3, the DNA is TGTGCCAGCAGCCCCACGGTACAGGGGGCTTACCCCGGGGAGCTGTTTTTT.

The chain links TRBV5-1 to TRBJ1-5; TRBD1 might be the D (6 bases). Trimming took 2 bases from V and 5 from J, leaving 14 bases between them. There are 15 residues in the CDR3. Germline assignment: CDR1 SGHRS and CDR2 YFSETQ. CDR3 protein: CASSFRGAEDQPQHF. DNA for the CDR3: TGCGCCAGCAGCTTCCGGGGGGCGGAGGATCAGCCCCAGCATTTT. Drawing the rest from reference TRBV5-1 and TRBJ1-5, the complete variable domain is KAGVTQTPRYLIKTRGQQVTLSCSPISGHRSVSWYQQTPGQGLQFLFEYFSETQRNKGNFPGRFSGRQFSNSRSEMNVSTLELGDSALYLCASSFRGAEDQPQHFGDGTRLSIL.

V and J are TRBV27 and TRBJ2-3; D is possibly TRBD1 (5 bases). CDR3 length equals 11 residues. Germline V gene lookup returns CDR1 MNHEY and CDR2 SMNVEV (reference sequence). V was clipped by 6 bases and J by 13 bases, with 14 bases between them. Here the CDR3 DNA reads TGTGCCAGCAGGGGGCTACCCGAGGAGTATTTT. Residues: CASRGLPEEYF.

The CDR3 DNA reads as TGCGCCAGCAGCTGGGGGCTAACCGGGACAGGGGGCGACGGTTCACCCCTCCACTTT. Its protein product is CASSWGLTGTGGDGSPLHF. This chain uses TRBV5-1 with TRBJ1-6, with TRBD1 matching over 12 bases. Per germline, CDR1 SGHRS and CDR2 YFSETQ. This CDR3 spans 19 amino acids. Trimming at V came to 3 bases and at J to 9 bases, leaving 16 bases not matched to a gene.

The chain joins TRBV28 to TRBJ2-7, with TRBD2 matching over 15 bases. This CDR3 spans 16 amino acids. V trimming: 1 base; J trimming: 7 bases; junction bases outside the gene matches: 5. CDR1 and CDR2 (germline): MDHEN, SYDVKM. The CDR3 DNA is TGTGCCAGCAGTTTATACCGGACTAGCGGGAGGGGAGAGCAGTACTTC. As protein: CASSLYRTSGRGEQYF.

The chain couples TRBV7-8 to TRBJ2-7, with TRBD2 identical over 10 bases. In germline, CDR1 is SGHVS, CDR2 FQNEAQ. Germline trimming cut 0 bases from V and 6 bases from J; bases unmatched to any gene: 8. The CDR3 totals 16 residues. The CDR3 DNA follows: TGTGCCAGCAGCTTAGCGCTGGGACTAGCGACGGGCGAGCAGTACTTC. It translates to CASSLALGLATGEQYF. Filled out from reference TRBV7-8 and TRBJ2-7, the complete variable domain reads GAGVSQSPRYKVAKRGQDVALRCDPISGHVSLFWYQQALGQGPEFLTYFQNEAQLDKSGLPSDRFFAERPEGSVSTLKIQRTQQEDSAVYLCASSLALGLATGEQYFGPGTRLTVT.

The V call is TRBV5-1, the J call TRBJ2-1, with D hard to call. V lost 0 bases and J 2 bases, leaving 3 bases between the germline ends. The germline gives CDR1 SGHRS, CDR2 YFSETQ. This CDR3 has 13 residues. CDR3 coding DNA: TGCGCCAGCAGCTTGGACACCTACAATGAGCAGTTCTTC. The encoded protein is CASSLDTYNEQFF.

In its sample, this clone was seen many times. CDR3 coding DNA: TGTGCCAGTAGTCCTGGGGGTAGCGGGGTGACAGATACGCAGTATTTT. Translating it yields CASSPGGSGVTDTQYF. The chain recombines TRBV19 with TRBJ2-3, with 8 bases fitting TRBD2. Germline V gene lookup returns CDR1 LNHDA and CDR2 SQIVND (reference sequence). The ends lost 5 bases at V and 3 bases at J; junction bases unmatched: 10. The CDR3 totals 16 residues. Variable domain in full (rest from reference TRBV19 and TRBJ2-3): DGGITQSPKYLFRKEGQNVTLSCEQNLNHDAMYWYRQDPGQGLRLIYYSQIVNDFQKGDIAEGYSVSREKKESFPLTVTSAQKNPTAFYLCASSPGGSGVTDTQYFGPGTRLTVL.

This chain uses TRBV5-1 with TRBJ1-6; the match to TRBD1 covers 8 bases. Germline CDR1 is SGHRS and CDR2 is YFSETQ. J lost 6 bases, V lost 2 bases, and 1 base had no gene match. CDR3 size: 14 residues. The CDR3 DNA follows: TGCGCCAGCAGCTTTACAGGGGGTAATTCACCCCTCCACTTT. Translating it yields CASSFTGGNSPLHF.